The rows below give T cell receptor beta chains drawn from one sample of a study of technical replicates of blood from a few donors. Sequenced by immunoSEQ multiplex PCR; TCRdb stores in-frame clones only, minus some. The sample consists of some 58,000 clones, about 93% of them appearing once. The sequenced sample consisted of T cells isolated from PBMCs. These TCRs come from a human donor in good health. The conserved cysteine and the conserved F or W are not part of the CDR3 here. The order of the fields is V gene, D gene, CDR3 protein. A D gene is named only where the DNA matches it firmly.

v_gene: TRBV7-2
d_gene: .
CDR3aa: ASSRGSSGNTIY

v_gene: TRBV28
d_gene: .
CDR3aa: ASSFLIQNYGYT

v_gene: TRBV7-9
d_gene: TRBD1
CDR3aa: ASGNRGARETQY

v_gene: TRBV5-1
d_gene: .
CDR3aa: ASSSGSSYEQY

v_gene: TRBV7-9
d_gene: .
CDR3aa: ASSPAGNSPLH

v_gene: TRBV9
d_gene: TRBD1
CDR3aa: ASSPWTGGFDEQF

v_gene: TRBV5-1
d_gene: TRBD2
CDR3aa: ASSLVAGGRADTQY

v_gene: TRBV11-2
d_gene: .
CDR3aa: ASSLNEAQY

v_gene: TRBV29-1
d_gene: .
CDR3aa: SVEERAYGYT

v_gene: TRBV5-1
d_gene: .
CDR3aa: ASSLDSPNTGELF

v_gene: TRBV28
d_gene: .
CDR3aa: ASSFLRWGETYEQY

v_gene: TRBV5-4
d_gene: .
CDR3aa: ASSLATGYEQY

v_gene: TRBV5-4
d_gene: .
CDR3aa: ASSFRGSTYEQY

v_gene: TRBV12-5
d_gene: .
CDR3aa: ASGLVVGDLESRSMSPNQPQH

v_gene: TRBV5-1
d_gene: .
CDR3aa: ASSLGGTSQQF

v_gene: TRBV10-1
d_gene: TRBD2
CDR3aa: ASSPVTSGEADTQY

v_gene: TRBV5-1
d_gene: .
CDR3aa: ASSLAQTSTGELF

v_gene: TRBV7-9
d_gene: .
CDR3aa: ASRTSGREKVGYT

v_gene: TRBV10-1
d_gene: .
CDR3aa: ASSPLRGGNTGELF

v_gene: TRBV6-5
d_gene: TRBD1
CDR3aa: ASSRNRGLSYGYT

v_gene: TRBV5-1
d_gene: .
CDR3aa: ASSLGQPNQPQH

v_gene: TRBV5-4
d_gene: TRBD2
CDR3aa: ASSFLLAGALVEQY

v_gene: TRBV18
d_gene: .
CDR3aa: ASSPLQNYEQY

v_gene: TRBV16
d_gene: TRBD2
CDR3aa: ASSQESRALAGALNEQF

v_gene: TRBV28
d_gene: TRBD2
CDR3aa: ASTSNGRAPDTQY

v_gene: TRBV7-9
d_gene: TRBD1
CDR3aa: ASTPTGTGMGYT

v_gene: TRBV10-3
d_gene: TRBD1
CDR3aa: AISRDSPNYGYT

v_gene: TRBV18
d_gene: TRBD1
CDR3aa: ASSSKQGGDGYT

v_gene: TRBV13
d_gene: .
CDR3aa: ASSQSGARSRVAF

v_gene: TRBV28
d_gene: .
CDR3aa: ASTLAVQETQY

v_gene: TRBV5-6
d_gene: TRBD1
CDR3aa: ASSLAQGQGYT

v_gene: TRBV28
d_gene: TRBD1
CDR3aa: ASKRQGFSYEQY

v_gene: TRBV11-3
d_gene: .
CDR3aa: ASSFLPGVTEAF

v_gene: TRBV7-9
d_gene: .
CDR3aa: ASSLANSARPRSTDTQY

v_gene: TRBV29-1
d_gene: .
CDR3aa: SVDSSENIQY

v_gene: TRBV28
d_gene: .
CDR3aa: ASSEGSTDTQY

v_gene: TRBV5-4
d_gene: .
CDR3aa: ASSLRVAGTDTQY

v_gene: TRBV7-8
d_gene: .
CDR3aa: ASLRGVGGTEAF

v_gene: TRBV7-9
d_gene: .
CDR3aa: ASSRTGSYEQY